This entry lists 23 T cell receptor beta chains sequenced from one sample in a study of blood T cells in healthy people across ages. With a J-beta primer mix and a sample-barcoded 5' primer, a second PCR ran roughly 7 to 11 cycles. TCRdb re-called the 5' RACE reads with MiXCR, one entry per CDR3 protein. The sample contains 1.5 million to 1.8 million distinct CDR3 sequences, roughly two fifths of which appear only once. Sample: blood. Receptor source: a woman aged 18-35 years in good health.

J is TRBJ1-5 and V is TRBV6-1; 9 bases agree with TRBD1. Germline V gene lookup returns CDR1 MNHNS and CDR2 SASEGT. After removal of 4 bases from V and 6 bases from J, the junction contained 13 bases not matched to a gene. The CDR3 runs 17 residues. CDR3 sequence (DNA): TGTGCCAGCAGTGGGAGTTTGGACAGGGGAAGGGCTCAGCCCCAGCATTTT. It specifies CASSGSLDRGRAQPQHF.

Within the sample, this clonotype is medium-sized. The chain recombines TRBV29-1 with TRBJ2-1; TRBD2 agrees at 8 bases. The CDR3 is made up of 15 amino acids. J was trimmed by 5 bases and V by 0 bases; bases with no gene match: 6. Germline lookup yields CDR1 SQVTM and CDR2 ANQGSEA. CDR3 amino acids: CSVEDRLAINNEQFF. The CDR3 DNA sequence: TGCAGCGTTGAAGACAGACTAGCGATAAACAATGAGCAGTTCTTC.

This clonotype was counted only a few times. This chain links TRBV12-3 or TRBV12-4 with TRBJ1-4; 8 bases map to TRBD1. Trimming removed 6 bases from V and 8 bases from J; junction bases left unmatched: 5. CDR3 length: 13 residues. The CDR3 region is CASRDTGGEKLFF. The DNA of the CDR3 is TGTGCCAGCAGAGACACAGGGGGGGAAAAACTGTTTTTT.

This chain joins TRBV12-3 or TRBV12-4 and TRBJ1-2, with a weak D call TRBD1 (6 bases). This CDR3 comprises 15 residues. Trimming took 6 bases from V and 2 from J, leaving 16 bases between them. Here the CDR3 reads CASSPEDSTNYGYTF. CDR3 bases: TGTGCCAGCAGCCCAGAGGACAGCACAAACTATGGCTACACCTTC.

In this sample, this clonotype turned up many times. The chain couples TRBV4-1 to TRBJ2-3, with no clear D. V was clipped by 0 bases and J by 0 bases, with 7 bases between them. Germline V lookup: CDR1 MGHRA, CDR2 YSYEKL. The CDR3 runs 15 residues. The DNA of the CDR3 is TGCGCCAGCAGCCAAGAAGGCCGGAGCACAGATACGCAGTATTTT. Residues: CASSQEGRSTDTQYF.

This chain links TRBV28 with TRBJ1-1, with D maybe TRBD1 (5 bases). Per germline, CDR1 MDHEN and CDR2 SYDVKM. Trimming shortened V by 0 bases and J by 1 base, and 9 bases separated the two germline ends. The CDR3 length is 15 residues. CDR3 DNA sequence: TGTGCCAGCAGTTTATGGGCAGGGACGAACACTGAAGCTTTCTTT. It yields the protein CASSLWAGTNTEAFF.

V is TRBV29-1 and J is TRBJ2-5; D is perhaps TRBD2 (5 bases). The J call may be incorrect, as the DNA end agrees better with TRBJ2-7. Germline V gene sequence: CDR1 SQVTM, CDR2 ANQGSEA. There are 14 residues in the CDR3. CDR3 amino acids: CSVGVSGPPPEQYF. CDR3 coding DNA: TGCAGCGTTGGGGTAAGCGGTCCTCCCCCCGAGCAGTACTTC.

This clonotype was detected only a few times. The rearrangement links TRBV24-1 to TRBJ1-6, with D perhaps TRBD1 (5 bases). The germline V gene has CDR1 KGHDR and CDR2 SFDVKD. V was pared by 3 bases and J by 9 bases, with 23 bases between. CDR3 size: 18 residues. CDR3 sequence: CATSDTPGWDGRPSPLHF. The CDR3 nucleotides are TGTGCCACCAGTGATACACCCGGATGGGACGGACGGCCTTCACCCCTCCACTTT.

The V gene is TRBV7-6, the J gene TRBJ1-1; D is perhaps TRBD1 (5 bases). The CDR3 loop spans 13 amino acids. The germline V gene has CDR1 SGHVS and CDR2 FNYEAQ. Trimming stripped 2 bases from V and 7 bases from J, with 11 bases between. The CDR3 nucleotides read TGTGCCAGCAGCTTAAGCGGGGGGGGTGAAGCTTTCTTT. This codes for CASSLSGGGEAFF.

The sample holds one count of this clonotype. The CDR3: CASSRTSGMRDEQYF. The CDR3 DNA sequence: TGTGCCAGCAGCCGGACTAGCGGGATGAGAGATGAGCAGTACTTC. V is TRBV7-9 and J is TRBJ2-7, with TRBD2 identical over 12 bases. The CDR3 length is 15 residues. With V trimmed by 5 bases and J by 7 bases, 9 bases remained unmatched. Germline assignment: CDR1 SEHNR and CDR2 FQNEAQ (reference sequence).

The V gene is TRBV20-1, the J gene TRBJ1-5, with D possibly TRBD1 on 6 matching bases. V dropped 6 bases and J dropped 3 bases, with 12 bases sitting between them. The CDR3 is 13 residues long. Germline V CDR1 and CDR2: DFQATT, SNEGSKA (reference sequence). The CDR3 region has the DNA TGCAGTGCCGCAGACAGGATCAATCAGCCCCAGCATTTT. It is translated as CSAADRINQPQHF.

This chain connects TRBV20-1 to TRBJ2-5; TRBD2 matches 7 bases. The CDR3 loop spans 13 amino acids. The germline V gene encodes CDR1 DFQATT and CDR2 SNEGSKA (reference sequence). The J segment lost 1 base and the V segment lost 2 bases, leaving 1 base of the junction unmatched. CDR3 loop: CSARRGVQETQYF. CDR3 bases: TGCAGTGCTAGACGGGGGGTCCAAGAGACCCAGTACTTC.

The V and J genes are TRBV12-3 or TRBV12-4 and TRBJ1-1; no reliable D call. Trimming cost V 3 bases and J 1 base, with 12 bases left between them. The CDR3 contains 15 residues. The CDR3 spells CASSFDLPWNTEAFF. The CDR3 region has the DNA TGTGCCAGCAGTTTCGACCTACCCTGGAACACTGAAGCTTTCTTT.

V and J are TRBV28 and TRBJ1-5; 10 bases map to TRBD1. Germline CDR1 and CDR2: MDHEN and SYDVKM. Unmatched junction bases numbered 15, after V lost 4 bases and J lost 0 bases. The CDR3 is made up of 20 amino acids. The CDR3 sequence is CASSWGQRGQGSYSNQPQHF. The CDR3 DNA reads TGTGCCAGCAGTTGGGGCCAGCGGGGACAGGGGTCGTATAGCAATCAGCCCCAGCATTTT.

The chain uses TRBV28 and TRBJ1-4, with TRBD1 matching 7 bases. This CDR3 has 15 amino acids. The V gene's germline CDR1 is MDHEN and CDR2 SYDVKM. J lost 8 bases, V lost 5 bases, and 11 bases had no gene match. CDR3 bases: TGTGCCAGCAGTGAATCGGACAGGAGGGACGAAAAACTGTTTTTT. Translating it yields CASSESDRRDEKLFF.

This chain uses TRBV7-9 with TRBJ2-1; possibly TRBD2 for D (5 bases). Trimming took off 7 bases at V and 8 bases at J, with 9 bases between the two ends. This CDR3 has 11 amino acids. Germline V gene data show CDR1 as SEHNR and CDR2 as FQNEAQ (reference sequence). The CDR3 reads CASTPGDEQFF. The CDR3 region has the DNA TGTGCCAGCACCCCCGGGGATGAGCAGTTCTTC.

The V gene is TRBV20-1, the J gene TRBJ2-3, with D perhaps matching TRBD1 (5 bases). Trimming left V 5 bases short and J 7 bases short, with 16 bases between. CDR1 and CDR2 from the germline V gene are DFQATT and SNEGSKA (reference sequence). This CDR3 has 13 residues. DNA for the CDR3: TGCAGTGCTGGGGCCCACACGATGTATACGCAGTATTTT. It yields the protein CSAGAHTMYTQYF.

This clonotype came up a few times. This chain's CDR3 is CASSRVPGQGGNTEAFF. CDR3 in DNA: TGTGCCAGCAGTCGAGTCCCGGGACAGGGTGGGAACACTGAAGCTTTCTTT. V usage is TRBV12-3 or TRBV12-4 and J usage is TRBJ1-1; 9 bases agree with TRBD1. This CDR3 contains 17 residues. J was trimmed by 1 base and V by 5 bases; bases with no gene match: 11.

The CDR3 nucleotides are TGTGCCAGCATGGAAGCGGGAGGACGGGGCACCAATGAGCAGTTCTTC. Translating gives CASMEAGGRGTNEQFF. The chain uses TRBV14 and TRBJ2-1; 9 bases align to TRBD2. CDR1 is SGHDN, CDR2 FVKESK, per germline. Germline trimming cut 7 bases from V and 6 bases from J; bases unmatched to any gene: 13. The CDR3 consists of 16 residues.

In this sample, this clonotype turned up a few times. In DNA, the CDR3 is TGTGCCAGCAGCTCCGAGGCGAACACTGAAGCTTTCTTT. Its translation: CASSSEANTEAFF. This chain connects TRBV7-2 to TRBJ1-1; D is ambiguous. The V gene lost 4 bases and the J gene lost 1 base, with 7 bases spanning the gap. Germline assignment: CDR1 SGHTA and CDR2 FQGNSA. This CDR3 region has 13 residues.

This clonotype was seen a handful of times. The V gene is TRBV6-5, the J gene TRBJ2-5; the match to TRBD1 covers 7 bases. The CDR3 runs 14 residues. The junction had 15 bases not matched to a gene; V was cut back by 6 bases and J by 11 bases. Germline-derived CDR1 and CDR2 are MNHEY and SVGAGI. The CDR3 loop reads CASRGPGQWNEQYF. CDR3 bases: TGTGCCAGCAGAGGACCGGGACAGTGGAATGAGCAGTACTTC.

The rearrangement links TRBV7-9 to TRBJ1-1; 8 nucleotides align to TRBD1. Germline CDR1 reads SEHNR; CDR2 reads FQNEAQ (reference sequence). CDR3 length: 12 residues. The CDR3 bases are TGTCTAACAGGGGGGATGAACACTGAAGCTTTCTTT. It is translated as CLTGGMNTEAFF.

This clonotype has only one observation. The junction does not match germline at one end; this may be a read error. The CDR3 bases are TGCAGTGCTCTCCTGAGTGAGTCGTACCAAGAGACCCGGTTCTTC. This sequence encodes CSALLSESYQETRFF. V is TRBV20-1 and J is TRBJ2-5, with D hard to call. The CDR3 extends over 15 amino acids. Germline loops: CDR1 DFQATT, CDR2 SNEGSKA (reference sequence).